This entry lists 23 T cell receptor beta chains sequenced from one sample in a study of T cell responses to AZD1222 COVID-19 vaccine. Profiling relied on immunoSEQ multiplex PCR, and the TCRdb table lists in-frame clones only, not all of them. The table lists about 110,000 clones, more than 70% of them singletons, with 6.6% in the top ten. The sample in question was peripheral blood, obtained on day 0 of AZD1222 vaccination. The receptors were sampled from an adult in good health.

The chain uses TRBV4-1 and TRBJ1-5; no clear D gene. CDR3 length equals 16 residues. Trimming removed 1 base from V and 2 bases from J, with 12 bases in between. Germline lookup yields CDR1 MGHRA and CDR2 YSYEKL. The CDR3 coding sequence is TGCGCCAGCAGCCAAGTAAGTCGAAGCGGCAATCAGCCCCAGCATTTT. It codes for CASSQVSRSGNQPQHF.

The CDR3 nucleotides read TGTGCCAGCAGTGAATTAGGGGGCGATGGCACAGATACGCAGTATTTT. It encodes CASSELGGDGTDTQYF. The V call is TRBV25-1, the J call TRBJ2-3; 7 bases are a match to TRBD1. Germline V lookup: CDR1 MGHDK, CDR2 SYGVNS. CDR3 length: 16 amino acids. V shed 1 base, J shed 1 base, and the junction held 5 bases outside the gene matches.

The chain recombines TRBV5-1 with TRBJ2-1, with 8 bases identical to TRBD2. The CDR3 loop spans 15 amino acids. Germline CDR1 is SGHRS and CDR2 is YFSETQ. The J segment lost 3 bases and the V segment lost 1 base, leaving 3 bases of the junction unmatched. The CDR3 DNA reads TGCGCCAGCAGCTTGCGGGGGGGTAACTACAATGAGCAGTTCTTC. Amino acid sequence: CASSLRGGNYNEQFF. Based on the CDR3 plus reference TRBV5-1 and TRBJ2-1, the full variable domain is KAGVTQTPRYLIKTRGQQVTLSCSPISGHRSVSWYQQTPGQGLQFLFEYFSETQRNKGNFPGRFSGRQFSNSRSEMNVSTLELGDSALYLCASSLRGGNYNEQFFGPGTRLTVL.

The chain joins TRBV12-5 to TRBJ1-2; perhaps TRBD1 as D (6 bases). This CDR3 is built from 13 residues. The germline V and J ends were trimmed by 6 bases and 7 bases, with 15 bases remaining between them. Germline CDR1 reads LGHNT; CDR2 reads FRNRAP. As DNA, the CDR3 is TGTGCTAGTGGGGTAGGGGGGCCGGGTGGCTACACCTTC. It yields the protein CASGVGGPGGYTF.

The chain employs TRBV4-1 and TRBJ1-1; D unclear. The germline V gene has CDR1 MGHRA and CDR2 YSYEKL. CDR3 length equals 14 residues. Trimming left V 2 bases short and J 3 bases short, with 10 bases between. DNA for the CDR3: TGCGCCAGCAGCCAACCCACACAGTACACTGAAGCTTTCTTT. This sequence encodes CASSQPTQYTEAFF.

This clone was detected only a few times. The CDR3 DNA reads TGTGCCAGCAGCTTGTCCCAGCGGGAGGGCCTCACCGGGGAGCTGTTTTTT. Its translation is CASSLSQREGLTGELFF. This chain uses TRBV5-4 with TRBJ2-2; 10 bases align to TRBD2. This CDR3 region has 17 residues. V shed 1 base, J shed 4 bases, and the junction held 7 bases outside the gene matches. Germline lookup yields CDR1 SGHNT and CDR2 YYREEE (reference sequence).

The rearrangement joins TRBV27 to TRBJ1-5; D is perhaps TRBD1 (5 bases). Trimming left V 3 bases short and J 5 bases short, with 8 bases between. The CDR3 has 13 amino acids. Germline-derived CDR1 and CDR2 are MNHEY and SMNVEV (reference sequence). The CDR3 region has the DNA TGTGCCAGCAGTTTCCGGGGCCATCAGCCCCAGCATTTT. Translated, it gives CASSFRGHQPQHF.

This CDR3 is CASSLRGDEQFF. CDR3 nucleotides: TGTGCCAGCAGTTTAAGGGGGGATGAGCAGTTCTTC. The gene calls are TRBV12-3 or TRBV12-4 and TRBJ2-1; tentatively, D is TRBD1 or TRBD2 (6 bases each). Trimming cost V 2 bases and J 8 bases, with 7 bases left between them. The CDR3 length is 12 residues.

The V and J genes are TRBV6-2 or TRBV6-3 and TRBJ2-2; no clear D. Trimming removed 2 bases from V and 3 bases from J, with 4 bases in between. Germline assignment: CDR1 MNHEY and CDR2 SVGEGT. This CDR3 spans 13 amino acids. CDR3 nucleotides: TGTGCCAGCAGTTACAGGGACACCGGGGAGCTGTTTTTT. This sequence encodes CASSYRDTGELFF.

The chain couples TRBV7-2 to TRBJ2-3; TRBD2 aligns across 11 bases. Germline CDR1 reads SGHTA; CDR2 reads FQGNSA. J lost 6 bases, V lost 1 base, and 12 bases had no gene match. The CDR3 length is 18 residues. CDR3 sequence reads: CASSLVGLAGGSRDTQYF. DNA for the CDR3: TGTGCCAGCAGCTTAGTGGGGCTAGCGGGAGGCAGCAGGGATACGCAGTATTTT.

The chain combines TRBV2 with TRBJ2-7; 7 bases fit TRBD2. The CDR3 runs to 14 residues. Germline V CDR1 and CDR2: SNHLY, FYNNEI. V shed 3 bases and J 2 bases; nucleotides not matched to a gene: 4. CDR3 sequence: CASSETSIPYEQYF. The CDR3 DNA reads as TGTGCCAGCAGTGAGACTAGCATCCCCTACGAGCAGTACTTC.

Regarding this clone: The sample has other DNA sequences that encode this CDR3 too. The V gene is TRBV7-2, the J gene TRBJ2-1; D is ambiguous. The ends were cut back, 5 bases at V and 3 bases at J, with 5 bases in the middle. The CDR3 runs to 12 residues. Germline V CDR1 and CDR2: SGHTA, FQGNSA. The DNA for the CDR3 is TGTGCCAGCAGCGTAAACTACAATGAGCAGTTCTTC. Encoded protein: CASSVNYNEQFF.

V is TRBV6-5 and J is TRBJ1-2; 7 bases agree with TRBD1. V shed 0 bases, J shed 4 bases, and the junction held 2 bases outside the gene matches. Germline CDR1 reads MNHEY; CDR2 reads SVGAGI. This CDR3 has 14 amino acids. The CDR3 DNA reads TGTGCCAGCAGTTACTCGAACAGGGGCTATGGCTACACCTTC. Its translation: CASSYSNRGYGYTF.

V usage is TRBV9 and J usage is TRBJ1-4; D is possibly TRBD1 (5 bases). The CDR3 extends over 17 amino acids. V was pared by 3 bases and J by 4 bases, with 19 bases between. Germline assignment: CDR1 SGDLS and CDR2 YYNGEE. The CDR3 DNA follows: TGTGCCAGCAGCGCGGGACCGACTCAGGTCGATAATGAAAAACTGTTTTTT. Its protein product is CASSAGPTQVDNEKLFF.

This chain connects TRBV27 to TRBJ2-1, with TRBD2 identical over 8 bases. The junction had 9 bases not matched to a gene; V was cut back by 5 bases and J by 9 bases. The CDR3 totals 14 residues. The germline gives CDR1 MNHEY, CDR2 SMNVEV (reference sequence). CDR3 DNA sequence: TGTGCCAGCAGTCACGGGACTAGTAGCGGTGAGCAGTTCTTC. Translated, it gives CASSHGTSSGEQFF.

V is TRBV5-1 and J is TRBJ1-1; D gene ambiguous. V lost 4 bases to trimming and J lost 1 base, with 11 bases between them. CDR1 is SGHRS, CDR2 YFSETQ, per germline. The CDR3 totals 14 residues. Here the CDR3 DNA reads TGCGCCAGCAGCCAAAAGACGGGGAACACTGAAGCTTTCTTT. Translating gives CASSQKTGNTEAFF.

The chain recombines TRBV7-3 with TRBJ2-5, with TRBD1 identical over 8 bases. Unmatched junction bases numbered 0, after V lost 3 bases and J lost 3 bases. The CDR3 has 13 residues. CDR1 and CDR2 from the germline V gene are SGHTA and FQGTGA. The DNA for the CDR3 is TGTGCCAGCAGCTTGGACAGGGAAGAGACCCAGTACTTC. It encodes CASSLDREETQYF.

The chain combines TRBV15 with TRBJ1-3; TRBD1 might be the D (5 bases). This CDR3 region has 13 residues. Germline CDR1 reads LNHNV; CDR2 reads YYDKDF (reference sequence). Trimming left V 1 base short and J 9 bases short, with 10 bases between. CDR3 bases: TGTGCCACCAGCAGAGCCGGGGGAGGCACCATATATTTT. It encodes CATSRAGGGTIYF.

The J gene is TRBJ1-3, the V gene TRBV7-2, with D hard to call. V was cut by 1 base and J by 4 bases, with 8 bases left in between. This CDR3 has 14 amino acids. Germline V gene data show CDR1 as SGHTA and CDR2 as FQGNSA. In nucleotides, the CDR3 is TGTGCCAGCAGCTTAGTATTGGAGGGAAACACCATATATTTT. It yields the protein CASSLVLEGNTIYF.

This clone has only a few counts. This chain uses TRBV28 with TRBJ2-7; D gene unclear. CDR1 and CDR2 (germline): MDHEN, SYDVKM. There are 11 residues in the CDR3. V lost 3 bases, J lost 3 bases, and 3 bases lay in between. The CDR3 region is CASSFFYEQYF. The CDR3, as DNA: TGTGCCAGCAGTTTTTTCTACGAGCAGTACTTC.

V gene TRBV28 combines with J gene TRBJ1-4; D possibly corresponds to TRBD1 (5 bases). With 3 bases removed from V and 1 base from J, the gap between germline ends came to 6 bases. Germline loops: CDR1 MDHEN, CDR2 SYDVKM. The CDR3 is made up of 14 amino acids. CDR3 in amino acids: CASSFQGTNEKLFF. CDR3 DNA sequence: TGTGCCAGCAGTTTTCAGGGAACTAATGAAAAACTGTTTTTT.

CDR3 coding DNA: TGTGCCAGCAGCTCGAGCTTTAGCTCCTACAATGAGCAGTTCTTC. Translating gives CASSSSFSSYNEQFF. This chain links TRBV11-3 with TRBJ2-1; D is undetermined. Trimming pared 4 bases from V and 0 bases from J, leaving 10 bases between. In germline, CDR1 is SGHNT, CDR2 YENEEA. The CDR3 sequence is 15 residues long.

The chain is built from TRBV6-5 and TRBJ2-1; 10 positions match TRBD2. Germline V lookup: CDR1 MNHEY, CDR2 SVGAGI. The ends lost 6 bases at V and 2 bases at J; junction bases unmatched: 4. The CDR3 runs to 15 residues. The CDR3 loop reads CASSIAGGAYNEQFF. The CDR3 DNA reads as TGTGCCAGCAGCATAGCGGGAGGCGCCTACAATGAGCAGTTCTTC.